This TCR beta chain is from a study of blood T cell repertoires in COVID-19 (TCRdb year 2020). For the wider study: Collaborator samples came from the United States, Italy and Spain and covered acute and convalescent phases of COVID-19. The prospective study material was composed of cDNA or gDNA derived from T cells, B-cell-depleted T cells, or PBMCs. Deeply sampled blood TCRbeta repertoires from subjects exposed to, actively infected with, or recovered from COVID-19 were included in the dataset. The repertoires were released in a freely available public database intended as a resource for research on the immune response to SARS-CoV-2. Samples came from the ongoing ImmuneRACE study (first 160 participants) plus 1,254 subjects from 6 global collaborators. A de-identified subject ID, COVID-19 status, age in years and sex were almost always included in the sample metadata. Where available, HLA class I and class II types were obtained from metadata supplied by the sample provider rather than from assay-based typing. Overall study outcomes, separate from this receptor: Clinical and demographic metadata were provided uncurated, with the amount varying by source and participant.

TCRbeta CDR3 regions were amplified from genomic DNA using the immunoSEQ Assay, a bias-controlled multiplex PCR. From the authors' description of their analysis: Nucleated cell counts per sample were estimated from amplification of reference gene primers within the assay. Sequence reads were collapsed and filtered to measure the absolute abundance of every unique TCRbeta CDR3 rearrangement. For each sample, productive Simpson clonality was calculated as the square root of Simpson's diversity index over productive rearrangements. What TCRdb holds here is the immuneACCESS table cut down to in-frame rearrangements. Part of the clones is not present; checked against another copy, under half of the missing clones reflect an unresolved V gene, and the others are unexplained. V and J calls and clone size are those listed in that table; D and trimming were worked out from the DNA. This sample comprises hundreds of thousands of clones, about nine tenths of them detected only once. The leading ten clones occupy roughly 2.3% of the sample.

Remarks on this clone: The antigen it binds to is not known. No much larger clonotype is one base removed from it; base qualities were not supplied.

Collaborating institutions collected whole blood in K2EDTA tubes following their own protocols. For TCRbeta analysis, collaborator samples were shipped as frozen whole blood, as isolated PBMCs, or as DNA extracted from either sample type. Reading from cysteine to phenylalanine, the CDR3 counts 12 amino acids. Of all the DNA, just the CDR3 is kept, 36 bases in frame from base 1. Trimming at the junction amounts to 11 bases on V and 1 base on J, and the germline ends lie 11 bases apart. Reading the germline V gene (reference sequence) gives CDR1 LNHDA and CDR2 SQIVND. This TCR came from a young man with active or convalescent COVID-19. The sequencing sample was made of peripheral blood. The chain uses TRBV19 and TRBJ1-2; the best D guess is TRBD1, with 5 bases matching. The CDR3 protein sequence reads: CAVHRYNYGYTF. The nucleotides are TGTGCCGTCCACAGGTATAACTATGGCTACACCTTC. Extended through the reference TRBV19 and TRBJ1-2 proteins, this CDR3 yields the full variable domain: DGGITQSPKYLFRKEGQNVTLSCEQNLNHDAMYWYRQDPGQGLRLIYYSQIVNDFQKGDIAEGYSVSREKKESFPLTVTSAQKNPTAFYLCAVHRYNYGYTFGSGTRLTVV.